This T cell receptor (beta chain) was found in a study of T cell responses to AZD1222 COVID-19 vaccine. Study-level background: The analysis combined second doses at about 4 or about 12 weeks.

V lost 2 bases and J lost 0, with 5 bases in between. Per germline, CDR1 MDHEN and CDR2 SYDVKM. There are 15 residues in the CDR3. The assay was immunoSEQ multiplex PCR, and TCRdb's table has in-frame clones only and misses some. The sample has under 110,000 clones, just over 90% seen once; the top ten hold 1.3%. Notes on this clone: Its antigen remains unidentified.

Regarding the study as a whole: It was only after the peak T cell response that any repertoires were sampled.

The sequence came from an adult in good health. This sample comprised peripheral blood, obtained on day 0 of AZD1222 vaccination. The V gene is TRBV28, the J gene TRBJ2-6; D is undetermined. CDR3 amino acids: CASSLRDSGANVLTF. The DNA of the CDR3 is TGTGCCAGCAGTTTAAGGGACTCTGGGGCCAACGTCCTGACTTTC.